This TCR beta chain derives from a study of blood T cells in healthy people across ages. The CDR3 has 17 amino acids. V lost 5 bases to trimming and J lost 1 base; unmatched junction nucleotides: 8. CDR1 and CDR2 from the germline V gene are MDHEN and SYDVKM. Regarding this clonotype: What it binds is unknown.

PCR was performed a second time for about 6 to 12 cycles using a sample-barcoded 5' primer and a J-beta primer mix. A 12-random-nucleotide template-switch adaptor tagged each cDNA molecule. Each CDR3 protein gets one entry after TCRdb re-called the 5' RACE reads with MiXCR. The sample records about 780,000 distinct CDR3 sequences, about 42% being singletons. Healthy Caucasian individuals from Russia aged roughly 6 to 90 served as donors. No fewer than 7 million PBMCs went into each sample. Study observations and caveats: A strong correlation was found between TCR beta diversity and the percentage of naive T cells.

The J gene is TRBJ2-3, the V gene TRBV28; 11 nucleotides match TRBD2. The receptor was isolated from a man older than 75 in good health. Material: blood. DNA of the CDR3: TGTGCCAGCAGTCCTAGGACTAGCGGGCCTCGCACAGATACGCAGTATTTT. This gives the protein CASSPRTSGPRTDTQYF.